Shown below are 10 T cell receptor beta chains from a single sample sequenced in a study of T cells after yellow fever vaccination. One entry per CDR3 protein, called by TCRdb with MiXCR from the 5' RACE reads. The sample has approximately 550,000 distinct CDR3 sequences, approximately 12% seen once; the top ten hold over 11%. The sequences come from PBMCs, collected on the day of the yellow fever booster vaccination. The receptors stem from a man under 40 who received the YFV17D yellow fever vaccine.

This clonotype has only a few counts. J is TRBJ2-3 and V is TRBV28; D might be TRBD1 or TRBD2, each matching 5 bases. The CDR3 consists of 17 residues. CDR1 is MDHEN and CDR2 is SYDVKM in the germline V gene. Trimming removed 4 bases from V and 3 bases from J, with 20 bases in between. The chain's CDR3 is CASSSNRDGSSTDTQYF. Written as DNA, the CDR3 is TGTGCCAGCAGTTCCAACCGGGACGGGTCCTCGACAGATACGCAGTATTTT.

This chain links TRBV12-3 or TRBV12-4 with TRBJ2-5, with no clear D. Trimming stripped 4 bases from V and 4 bases from J, with 10 bases between. The CDR3 totals 13 residues. This CDR3 reads CASSSQQLETQYF. In DNA, the CDR3 is TGTGCCAGCAGTTCCCAACAATTAGAGACCCAGTACTTC.

This clonotype was counted between two and nine times. The genes are TRBV20-1 and TRBJ2-3, with 8 bases that match TRBD2. Germline CDR1 and CDR2: DFQATT and SNEGSKA (reference sequence). Losses at the gene ends were 6 bases for V and 4 bases for J; bases not matched to a gene: 12. The CDR3 is 15 residues long. The CDR3: CSATTSGVRSDTQYF. CDR3 DNA sequence: TGCAGTGCGACAACTAGCGGAGTAAGGTCAGATACGCAGTATTTT.

In this sample, this clonotype turned up a few times. The V and J genes are TRBV29-1 and TRBJ2-2, with D possibly being TRBD1 or TRBD2 (5 bases each). Germline V gene lookup returns CDR1 SQVTM and CDR2 ANQGSEA. V gave up 7 bases and J gave up 2 bases, with 17 bases separating them. The CDR3 has 15 amino acids. The CDR3 sequence: CSATGPGPNTGELFF. The CDR3 coding sequence is TGCAGCGCCACGGGACCTGGCCCCAACACCGGGGAGCTGTTTTTT.

This clonotype was picked up a small number of times. The CDR3 DNA reads as TGCGCCAGCAGACAATTAACAGGGACTGGAGATACGCAGTATTTT. This sequence encodes CASRQLTGTGDTQYF. The genes are TRBV5-1 and TRBJ2-3; D could derive from TRBD1 or TRBD2 (6 bases each). Germline values: CDR1 SGHRS, CDR2 YFSETQ. The V and J ends lost 5 bases and 5 bases respectively, with 18 bases between them. This CDR3 has 15 residues.

This chain joins TRBV5-1 and TRBJ2-2; 10 bases match TRBD1. Trimming removed 0 bases from V and 6 bases from J; junction bases left unmatched: 5. The length of the CDR3 is 16 residues. Germline-derived CDR1 and CDR2 are SGHRS and YFSETQ. The CDR3 DNA is TGCGCCAGCAGCTTGGCCGGGACAGGGGTCGCCGGGGAGCTGTTTTTT. It translates to CASSLAGTGVAGELFF.

The chain carries TRBV25-1 and TRBJ2-5, with D possibly TRBD1 on 5 matching bases. The CDR3 is 17 residues long. Germline values: CDR1 MGHDK, CDR2 SYGVNS. V gave up 3 bases and J gave up 0 bases, with 17 bases separating them. The CDR3 DNA sequence: TGTGCCAGCAGTGAGGGTGGGGCTGGGCGGTACCAAGAGACCCAGTACTTC. Translation gives CASSEGGAGRYQETQYF. Complete variable domain (other parts from reference TRBV25-1 and TRBJ2-5): EADIYQTPRYLVIGTGKKITLECSQTMGHDKMYWYQQDPGMELHLIHYSYGVNSTEKGDLSSESTVSRIRTEHFPLTLESARPSHTSQYLCASSEGGAGRYQETQYFGPGTRLLVL.

The rearrangement links TRBV20-1 to TRBJ2-3; TRBD1 is a possible D gene (5 bases). The CDR3 extends over 14 amino acids. V lost 2 bases and J lost 7, with 16 bases in between. From germline, CDR1 is DFQATT and CDR2 SNEGSKA (reference sequence). CDR3 residues: CSARKGQSGNTQYF. CDR3 sequence (DNA): TGCAGTGCTAGAAAGGGGCAGTCCGGAAATACGCAGTATTTT.

This clonotype showed up many times. The V call is TRBV5-1, the J call TRBJ2-7; the match to TRBD2 covers 7 bases. The length of the CDR3 is 14 residues. Unmatched junction bases numbered 8, after V lost 4 bases and J lost 4 bases. Per the germline V gene, CDR1 is SGHRS and CDR2 is YFSETQ. CDR3: CASSLASGQYEQYF. CDR3 DNA sequence: TGCGCCAGCAGCCTGGCTAGCGGCCAATACGAGCAGTACTTC.

To note about this clonotype: One end of the junction fails to match germline, which may point to a read error. V usage is TRBV20-1 and J usage is TRBJ2-1; TRBD2 matches 7 bases. The CDR3 extends over 16 amino acids. Germline CDR1 DFQATT, CDR2 SNEGSKA (reference sequence). CDR3 loop: CCARVGEGQAYNEQFF. In nucleotides, the CDR3 is TGCTGTGCTAGGGTTGGGGAGGGGCAGGCCTACAATGAGCAGTTCTTC.